The present TCR beta chain was sequenced within a study of OX40 agonist ivuxolimab in advanced cancers. Sequencing was performed with immunoSEQ multiplex PCR; in TCRdb, only in-frame clones are kept and a portion is missing. Among roughly 56,000 clones, roughly 81% were seen once, and the ten largest hold less than 5.5%. This TCR was recovered from an adult with an advanced solid tumor such as melanoma, head and neck, liver or kidney cancer. The sample in question was CD4+ or CD8+ T cells sorted from blood, obtained in a trial of the OX40 agonist ivuxolimab.

In nucleotides, the CDR3 is TGTGCCAGCAGTTGGGGGCGCGGGGAGACCCAGTACTTC. Translated, it gives CASSWGRGETQYF. The chain links TRBV28 to TRBJ2-5; the D gene is possibly TRBD1 (6 bases). The CDR3 runs 13 residues. Germline V gene sequence: CDR1 MDHEN, CDR2 SYDVKM. The ends were cut back, 4 bases at V and 5 bases at J, with 11 bases in the middle.